This entry lists 21 T cell receptor beta chains sequenced from one sample in a study of blood T cell repertoires in COVID-19. Here immunoSEQ multiplex PCR was the method, and the copy in TCRdb shows in-frame clones only, minus some. The data contain 210,000 or so clones, 70% to 85% of them singletons. Sequenced sample: peripheral blood. All receptors derive from a woman of 80 years or more with COVID-19, enrolled during active disease.

The chain uses TRBV4-1 and TRBJ1-1; D is ambiguous. CDR1 and CDR2 from the germline V gene are MGHRA and YSYEKL. Trimming removed 1 base from V and 1 base from J, with 16 bases in between. The CDR3 runs 17 residues. The CDR3 loop is CASSQGEALKTNTEAFF. Here the CDR3 DNA reads TGCGCCAGCAGCCAAGGAGAGGCACTTAAAACGAACACTGAAGCTTTCTTT.

The chain links TRBV6-1 to TRBJ1-2; D is possibly TRBD1 (5 bases). The CDR3 loop spans 16 amino acids. The V gene's germline CDR1 is MNHNS and CDR2 SASEGT. Trimming pared 3 bases from V and 0 bases from J, leaving 14 bases between. DNA for the CDR3: TGTGCCAGCAGTGAGGCAGGGCATTTAGCTAACTATGGCTACACCTTC. Translated: CASSEAGHLANYGYTF.

The chain couples TRBV5-1 to TRBJ1-6; the match to TRBD1 covers 9 bases. The CDR3 consists of 15 residues. J lost 7 bases, V lost 4 bases, and 6 bases had no gene match. Germline CDR1 reads SGHRS; CDR2 reads YFSETQ. CDR3 residues: CASSQGQGGNSPLHF. The CDR3 region has the DNA TGCGCCAGCAGCCAGGGACAGGGAGGCAATTCACCCCTCCACTTT.

The rearrangement uses TRBV7-8 and TRBJ2-7; 7 bases match TRBD1. This CDR3 spans 15 amino acids. The junction had 12 bases not matched to a gene; V was cut back by 5 bases and J by 5 bases. Germline V CDR1 and CDR2: SGHVS, FQNEAQ. The CDR3, as DNA: TGTGCCAGCAGCCCGCCTATGGACAGGTACCACGAGCAGTACTTC. Translating gives CASSPPMDRYHEQYF.

This chain uses TRBV29-1 with TRBJ2-1; the D gene is possibly TRBD2 (7 bases). The CDR3 is made up of 10 amino acids. V was pared by 7 bases and J by 8 bases, with 9 bases between. From germline, CDR1 is SQVTM and CDR2 ANQGSEA. CDR3 residues: CSGGGDEQFF. CDR3 in DNA: TGCAGCGGAGGGGGGGATGAGCAGTTCTTC.

The rearrangement joins TRBV7-3 to TRBJ2-7; TRBD1 might be the D (6 bases). Germline lookup yields CDR1 SGHTA and CDR2 FQGTGA. Trimming removed 5 bases at V and 9 bases at J, with 14 bases between. This CDR3 is 12 amino acids long. The CDR3 region has the DNA TGTGCCAGCAGCCCCGGACAGCACGTGCAGTACTTC. Its protein is CASSPGQHVQYF.

The chain uses TRBV9 and TRBJ2-3; 11 bases agree with TRBD1. The CDR3 is 15 residues long. V was clipped by 4 bases and J by 5 bases; unmatched bases: 6. Germline V gives CDR1 SGDLS, CDR2 YYNGEE. The CDR3 reads CASSKRTGGKDTQYF. In DNA, the CDR3 is TGTGCCAGCAGCAAGCGGACAGGGGGCAAAGATACGCAGTATTTT.

This chain joins TRBV7-3 and TRBJ1-1; 8 nucleotides line up with TRBD1. The CDR3 has 16 residues. Per the germline V gene, CDR1 is SGHTA and CDR2 is FQGTGA. V was clipped by 2 bases and J by 4 bases; unmatched bases: 9. This CDR3 is CASSLVPTGDVTEAFF. The CDR3 region has the DNA TGTGCCAGCAGCTTAGTCCCGACAGGGGATGTCACTGAAGCTTTCTTT.

The chain is built from TRBV6-5 and TRBJ1-5, with TRBD1 as a possible D gene (5 bases). CDR1 is MNHEY and CDR2 is SVGAGI in the germline V gene. This CDR3 contains 16 residues. V was shortened by 2 bases and J by 7 bases, with 18 bases between the two germline ends. CDR3 in DNA: TGTGCCAGCAGTTACATACAGGTCACTGAGAACCAGCCCCAGCATTTT. Residues: CASSYIQVTENQPQHF.

V and J are TRBV9 and TRBJ2-5; tentatively, D is TRBD1 (5 bases). With 3 bases removed from V and 4 bases from J, the gap between germline ends came to 16 bases. CDR3 length: 15 residues. Per the germline V gene, CDR1 is SGDLS and CDR2 is YYNGEE. Here the CDR3 reads CASSGTIGAIETQYF. Here the CDR3 DNA reads TGTGCCAGCAGCGGGACAATAGGGGCTATAGAGACCCAGTACTTC.

The chain couples TRBV5-1 to TRBJ2-1; D call uncertain. The germline gives CDR1 SGHRS, CDR2 YFSETQ. This CDR3 contains 14 residues. Trimming stripped 0 bases from V and 8 bases from J, with 12 bases between. The CDR3 sequence: CASSLGGQADEQFF. The CDR3 DNA sequence: TGCGCCAGCAGCTTGGGCGGTCAAGCCGATGAGCAGTTCTTC. The full variable domain, with the rest looked up from reference TRBV5-1 and TRBJ2-1, is KAGVTQTPRYLIKTRGQQVTLSCSPISGHRSVSWYQQTPGQGLQFLFEYFSETQRNKGNFPGRFSGRQFSNSRSEMNVSTLELGDSALYLCASSLGGQADEQFFGPGTRLTVL.

The chain uses TRBV28 and TRBJ2-5; no definite D call. Germline values: CDR1 MDHEN, CDR2 SYDVKM. CDR3 size: 12 residues. V lost 3 bases and J 11 bases, leaving 13 bases between the germline ends. The CDR3 is CASSFPGWRQYF. CDR3 nucleotide sequence: TGTGCCAGCAGTTTCCCCGGGTGGCGGCAGTACTTC.

This chain connects TRBV2 to TRBJ2-7; TRBD1 matches at 9 bases. The CDR3 has 14 amino acids. Germline V gives CDR1 SNHLY, CDR2 FYNNEI. V shed 5 bases, J shed 4 bases, and the junction held 6 bases outside the gene matches. CDR3: CASSSQGALYEQYF. For the CDR3, the DNA is TGTGCCAGCAGTTCACAGGGGGCGCTTTACGAGCAGTACTTC.

This chain uses TRBV18 with TRBJ2-7; D not resolved. This CDR3 has 14 amino acids. In germline, CDR1 is KGHSH, CDR2 LQKENI. Trimming cost V 3 bases and J 4 bases, with 13 bases left between them. The chain's CDR3 is CASSPRGVNYEQYF. The CDR3 DNA reads as TGTGCCAGCTCACCGAGAGGCGTTAATTACGAGCAGTACTTC.

In its sample, this clone was seen once. The V call is TRBV2, the J call TRBJ2-3; the match to TRBD2 covers 12 bases. V lost 10 bases and J lost 7; bases outside the gene matches: 15. The CDR3 has 16 residues. Germline lookup yields CDR1 SNHLY and CDR2 FYNNEI. The CDR3 reads CATKGPSGRAVNTQYF. CDR3 in DNA: TGTGCCACCAAGGGCCCTAGCGGGAGGGCCGTAAATACGCAGTATTTT. Variable domain in full (rest from reference TRBV2 and TRBJ2-3): EPEVTQTPSHQVTQMGQEVILRCVPISNHLYFYWYRQILGQKVEFLVSFYNNEISEKSEIFDDQFSVERPDGSNFTLKIRSTKLEDSAMYFCATKGPSGRAVNTQYFGPGTRLTVL.

V is TRBV15 and J is TRBJ2-1; perhaps TRBD2 as D (6 bases). The CDR3 covers 17 residues. In germline, CDR1 is LNHNV, CDR2 YYDKDF (reference sequence). V dropped 1 base and J dropped 8 bases, with 21 bases sitting between them. CDR3 nucleotide sequence: TGTGCCACCAGCAGAGCCACGGGGATAGCGGCTCCCCATGAGCAGTTCTTC. It specifies CATSRATGIAAPHEQFF.

V is TRBV5-1 and J is TRBJ1-2; D ambiguous. Trimming left V 0 bases short and J 8 bases short, with 14 bases between. CDR1 SGHRS and CDR2 YFSETQ come from the germline V gene. The CDR3 spans 14 residues. Written as DNA, the CDR3 is TGCGCCAGCAGCTTGGGGGCGAACCTTGGGGGCTACACCTTC. Translated: CASSLGANLGGYTF.

This clone was seen a single time. The rearrangement links TRBV12-3 or TRBV12-4 to TRBJ1-1; no clear D gene. The V end was cut by 7 bases, the J end by 3 bases, with 12 bases between. The CDR3 length is 13 residues. In nucleotides, the CDR3 is TGTGCCAGCACCCTACAGAGGGACACTGAAGCTTTCTTT. This gives the protein CASTLQRDTEAFF.

The rearrangement links TRBV28 to TRBJ1-4; D not certain. This CDR3 contains 16 residues. Trimming shortened V by 5 bases and J by 0 bases, and 13 bases separated the two germline ends. Germline CDR1 is MDHEN and CDR2 is SYDVKM. The CDR3 here is CASSPWARTTNEKLFF. DNA of the CDR3: TGTGCCAGCAGTCCATGGGCACGAACAACTAATGAAAAACTGTTTTTT.

This clone was counted only a few times. The rearrangement joins TRBV5-1 to TRBJ1-1, with D hard to call. Trimming removed 7 bases from V and 0 bases from J, with 13 bases in between. This CDR3 contains 14 residues. The germline V gene encodes CDR1 SGHRS and CDR2 YFSETQ. The CDR3 nucleotides read TGCGCCAGCGGGAGACGGACGGTGAACACTGAAGCTTTCTTT. Residues: CASGRRTVNTEAFF.

The V call is TRBV2, the J call TRBJ2-5; 7 bases agree with TRBD2. CDR3 size: 12 residues. The germline gives CDR1 SNHLY, CDR2 FYNNEI. The J segment lost 5 bases and the V segment lost 6 bases, leaving 3 bases of the junction unmatched. The CDR3 loop reads CASRVGGETQYF. In DNA form, the CDR3 reads TGTGCCAGCAGGGTCGGGGGGGAGACCCAGTACTTC.